One sample yielded the 32 T cell receptor beta chains listed below, sequenced in a study of blood T cell repertoires in COVID-19. Assay: immunoSEQ multiplex PCR; the TCRdb copy retains only in-frame clones and omits some. The sample includes some 90,000 clones, about 85% of them seen just once. The sample consisted of peripheral blood. These receptors came from a man aged 55 to 70 with acute or convalescent COVID-19.

The chain recombines TRBV18 with TRBJ2-7; D perhaps matches TRBD1 (6 bases). Germline-derived CDR1 and CDR2 are KGHSH and LQKENI. The germline V and J ends were trimmed by 4 bases and 2 bases, with 9 bases remaining between them. This CDR3 has 13 amino acids. CDR3 bases: TGTGCCAGCTCACTAACAGGGACCTACGAGCAGTACTTC. Protein: CASSLTGTYEQYF.

CDR3 sequence: CASRTSGGYEQYF. Here the CDR3 DNA reads TGTGCCAGCAGGACTAGCGGGGGCTACGAGCAGTACTTC. The chain is built from TRBV25-1 and TRBJ2-7; TRBD2 agrees at 12 bases. The CDR3 spans 13 residues. The germline V gene encodes CDR1 MGHDK and CDR2 SYGVNS. Trimming took 6 bases from V and 3 from J; bases not matched to a gene: 0.

The chain carries TRBV7-2 and TRBJ2-3; unclear D gene. Trimming stripped 3 bases from V and 0 bases from J, with 13 bases between. Germline V gene sequence: CDR1 SGHTA, CDR2 FQGNSA. The CDR3 is 16 residues long. CDR3 in DNA: TGTGCCAGCAGCTTCCTTTCGTCTTTTAGCACAGATACGCAGTATTTT. Its protein product is CASSFLSSFSTDTQYF. The full variable domain, completed using reference TRBV7-2 and TRBJ2-3, is GAGVSQSPSNKVTEKGKDVELRCDPISGHTALYWYRQSLGQGLEFLIYFQGNSAPDKSGLPSDRFSAERTGGSVSTLTIQRTQQEDSAVYLCASSFLSSFSTDTQYFGPGTRLTVL.

This clone was counted once. The V and J genes are TRBV30 and TRBJ2-7; TRBD2 is a possible D gene (6 bases). The V end lost 3 bases, the J end lost 8 bases, and 14 bases lay between the germline ends. This CDR3 comprises 12 residues. Germline loops: CDR1 GTSNPN, CDR2 SVGIG (reference sequence). The CDR3: CAWRMEGAKQYF. As DNA, the CDR3 is TGTGCCTGGAGAATGGAGGGCGCGAAGCAGTACTTC. Together with reference TRBV30 and TRBJ2-7, the CDR3 gives the full variable domain: SQTIHQWPATLVQPVGSPLSLECTVEGTSNPNLYWYRQAAGRGLQLLFYSVGIGQISSEVPQNLSASRPQDRQFILSSKKLLLSDSGFYLCAWRMEGAKQYFGPGTRLTVT.

This clone has just one count. This chain connects TRBV5-1 to TRBJ2-5; the D gene is possibly TRBD1 (5 bases). This CDR3 is 15 amino acids long. The V and J ends lost 4 bases and 4 bases respectively, with 17 bases between them. Germline V lookup: CDR1 SGHRS, CDR2 YFSETQ. CDR3 in DNA: TGCGCCAGCAGCCCAATTGACAGTTATCGAGAGACCCAGTACTTC. Its protein is CASSPIDSYRETQYF.

The chain uses TRBV30 and TRBJ2-7; D is possibly TRBD2 (6 bases). The germline CDR1 and CDR2 sequences are GTSNPN and SVGIG (reference sequence). The CDR3 length is 14 residues. Trimming stripped 2 bases from V and 0 bases from J, with 11 bases between. CDR3 nucleotide sequence: TGTGCCTGGAGTCTCGGGGGAAGCTCCTACGAGCAGTACTTC. Encoded protein: CAWSLGGSSYEQYF.

V is TRBV5-6 and J is TRBJ1-4, with 11 positions matching TRBD1. Per germline, CDR1 SGHDT and CDR2 YYEEEE. V trimming: 4 bases; J trimming: 7 bases; junction bases outside the gene matches: 9. CDR3 length equals 16 residues. This CDR3 reads CASSLGWTGGLEKLFF. The CDR3 bases are TGTGCCAGCAGCCTGGGCTGGACAGGGGGCCTTGAAAAACTGTTTTTT.

The CDR3 here is CASSQGGNYEQYF. CDR3 DNA: TGTGCCAGCAGCCAAGGGGGCAACTACGAGCAGTACTTC. This chain connects TRBV14 to TRBJ2-7; D perhaps matches TRBD1 (5 bases). Trimming stripped 1 base from V and 3 bases from J, with 7 bases between. This CDR3 has 13 amino acids. In germline, CDR1 is SGHDN, CDR2 FVKESK.

Points on this clone: Compared with germline, one end of the junction differs, possibly owing to a read error. The chain carries TRBV7-7 and TRBJ2-5, with TRBD2 identical over 9 bases. Germline CDR1 is SSHAT and CDR2 is FNYEAQ (reference sequence). The CDR3 has 16 residues. In nucleotides, the CDR3 is TGTGCTAGCAGCTTAGTAGCGGGGGTTCGGTTGGAGACCCAGTACTTC. Encoded protein: CASSLVAGVRLETQYF.

V usage is TRBV30 and J usage is TRBJ1-2, with 8 bases lining up with TRBD1. Trimming at V came to 2 bases and at J to 3 bases, leaving 2 bases not matched to a gene. This CDR3 has 13 residues. Germline V gene sequence: CDR1 GTSNPN, CDR2 SVGIG (reference sequence). CDR3 region: CAWSLQGDYGYTF. CDR3 DNA: TGTGCCTGGAGTTTACAGGGGGACTATGGCTACACCTTC.

The chain is built from TRBV29-1 and TRBJ2-5; maybe TRBD1 (5 bases). The germline CDR1 and CDR2 sequences are SQVTM and ANQGSEA. Trimming took 7 bases from V and 0 from J, leaving 9 bases between them. The CDR3 is 12 amino acids. The CDR3 bases are TGCAGCGACCGACAGAACCAAGAGACCCAGTACTTC. It yields the protein CSDRQNQETQYF.

The chain is built from TRBV19 and TRBJ2-2; TRBD2 matches at 7 bases. V dropped 7 bases and J dropped 0; count of bases not matched to a gene: 20. Germline CDR1 and CDR2: LNHDA and SQIVND (reference sequence). There are 20 residues in the CDR3. Written as DNA, the CDR3 is TGTGCCAGTACCCCCCCCTTGGGACTAACAAAAGAAACGAACACCGGGGAGCTGTTTTTT. Protein: CASTPPLGLTKETNTGELFF.

V is TRBV6-5 and J is TRBJ2-7, with a tentative D call TRBD2 (5 bases). The germline V and J ends were trimmed by 2 bases and 11 bases, with 16 bases remaining between them. CDR1 is MNHEY, CDR2 SVGAGI, per germline. The length of the CDR3 is 13 residues. The CDR3 region has the DNA TGTGCCAGCAGTTACGCCTGGGAGAGGTTTGAGTACTTC. The encoded protein is CASSYAWERFEYF.

This chain joins TRBV18 and TRBJ2-3, with 10 bases aligning to TRBD2. Germline CDR1 KGHSH, CDR2 LQKENI. The CDR3 extends over 15 amino acids. V shed 4 bases, J shed 2 bases, and the junction held 3 bases outside the gene matches. CDR3 sequence (DNA): TGTGCCAGCTCACTCGGACTAGCGGACACAGATACGCAGTATTTT. Amino acid sequence: CASSLGLADTDTQYF.

The chain links TRBV3-1 (or the pseudogene TRBV3-2) to TRBJ2-1; D not certain. The ends were cut back, 1 base at V and 2 bases at J, with 9 bases in the middle. Germline V CDR1 and CDR2: LGHDT, YNNKEL (reference sequence). This CDR3 is 15 amino acids long. The CDR3 DNA reads as TGTGCCAGCAGCCAAGTGGTAGCCCCCTACAATGAGCAGTTCTTC. As protein: CASSQVVAPYNEQFF.

J is TRBJ2-3 and V is TRBV19; 9 nucleotides line up with TRBD1. Germline CDR1 is LNHDA and CDR2 is SQIVND (reference sequence). Losses at the gene ends were 4 bases for V and 2 bases for J; bases not matched to a gene: 4. The length of the CDR3 is 15 residues. Here the CDR3 reads CASSTGQGYTDTQYF. DNA of the CDR3: TGTGCCAGTAGTACCGGACAGGGGTACACAGATACGCAGTATTTT.

The J gene is TRBJ2-5, the V gene TRBV24-1; 9 nucleotides match TRBD1. The germline CDR1 and CDR2 sequences are KGHDR and SFDVKD. V shed 9 bases and J 5 bases; nucleotides not matched to a gene: 24. This CDR3 comprises 19 residues. The CDR3 region has the DNA TGTGCCACCGGCCCCAATTTACAGGGGGCGCGGGGTTTATGGGAGACCCAGTACTTC. Amino acids: CATGPNLQGARGLWETQYF.

The gene calls are TRBV7-9 and TRBJ1-3; D perhaps matches TRBD1 (5 bases). Trimming took 0 bases from V and 9 from J, leaving 9 bases between them. The germline CDR1 and CDR2 sequences are SEHNR and FQNEAQ (reference sequence). This CDR3 is 13 amino acids long. Here the CDR3 reads CASSLAGGGTIYF. In DNA form, the CDR3 reads TGTGCCAGCAGCTTAGCCGGGGGGGGCACCATATATTTT.

This chain connects TRBV15 to TRBJ2-2, with a tentative D call TRBD1 (6 bases). Trimming removed 3 bases from V and 7 bases from J, with 15 bases in between. CDR1 is LNHNV, CDR2 YYDKDF, per germline (reference sequence). This CDR3 spans 15 amino acids. The CDR3 sequence: CATSRASGDLGELFF. The CDR3 DNA is TGTGCCACCAGCAGGGCTTCAGGGGATCTCGGGGAGCTGTTTTTT. Full variable domain (outside the CDR3, taken from reference TRBV15 and TRBJ2-2): DAMVIQNPRYQVTQFGKPVTLSCSQTLNHNVMYWYQQKSSQAPKLLFHYYDKDFNNEADTPDNFQSRRPNTSFCFLDIRSPGLGDTAMYLCATSRASGDLGELFFGEGSRLTVL.

The chain uses TRBV7-8 and TRBJ1-4; a possible D gene is TRBD1 (6 bases). The CDR3 spans 20 residues. Germline V gives CDR1 SGHVS, CDR2 FQNEAQ. The V and J ends lost 1 base and 0 bases respectively, with 21 bases between them. The CDR3 region has the DNA TGTGCCAGCAGCTTAGTTTTCAGAGGGGCAGGGGAAACAACTAATGAAAAACTGTTTTTT. Its translation is CASSLVFRGAGETTNEKLFF.

The rearrangement links TRBV29-1 to TRBJ1-2; 7 bases line up with TRBD1. Germline CDR1 is SQVTM and CDR2 is ANQGSEA. This CDR3 has 12 amino acids. Trimming removed 4 bases from V and 8 bases from J; junction bases left unmatched: 7. For the CDR3, the DNA is TGCAGCGTTGGCCTACAGGGGAGAGGCTACACCTTC. Residues: CSVGLQGRGYTF.

The rearrangement links TRBV7-2 to TRBJ2-7, with 7 bases identical to TRBD2. The CDR3 spans 15 residues. V shed 5 bases and J 5 bases; nucleotides not matched to a gene: 12. Looked up from germline, CDR1 is SGHTA and CDR2 is FQGNSA. The CDR3 loop is CASSVRYGGGNEQYF. The CDR3 coding sequence is TGTGCCAGCAGCGTTAGATATGGGGGGGGAAACGAGCAGTACTTC.

This chain joins TRBV6-2 or TRBV6-3 and TRBJ2-7; D is perhaps TRBD1 (6 bases). CDR3 length equals 15 residues. V lost 2 bases to trimming and J lost 0 bases, with 11 bases between them. The V gene's germline CDR1 is MNHEY and CDR2 SVGEGT. The CDR3 coding sequence is TGTGCCAGCAGTTACCTCCGGGACAACTCCTACGAGCAGTACTTC. It codes for CASSYLRDNSYEQYF.

This chain joins TRBV28 and TRBJ1-5; 8 bases fit TRBD1. The CDR3 contains 14 residues. V was clipped by 2 bases and J by 11 bases; unmatched bases: 8. From germline, CDR1 is MDHEN and CDR2 SYDVKM. The CDR3 loop reads CASSLGPGQGAQHF. The CDR3 DNA reads TGTGCCAGCAGTTTAGGCCCCGGACAGGGTGCCCAGCATTTT.

This chain connects TRBV7-9 to TRBJ1-4, with D possibly being TRBD1 (6 bases). Germline CDR1 and CDR2: SEHNR and FQNEAQ (reference sequence). V lost 1 base and J 8 bases, leaving 23 bases between the germline ends. The CDR3 has 18 amino acids. The CDR3 is CASSLGGRVGQQAEKLFF. For the CDR3, the DNA is TGTGCCAGCAGCTTAGGAGGTAGAGTAGGACAGCAAGCCGAAAAACTGTTTTTT. The full variable domain, rest sourced from reference TRBV7-9 and TRBJ1-4, is DTGVSQNPRHKITKRGQNVTFRCDPISEHNRLYWYRQTLGQGPEFLTYFQNEAQLEKSRLLSDRFSAERPKGSFSTLEIQRTEQGDSAMYLCASSLGGRVGQQAEKLFFGSGTQLSVL.

J is TRBJ2-3 and V is TRBV5-4, with 9 bases fitting TRBD2. The CDR3 loop spans 14 amino acids. CDR1 is SGHNT, CDR2 YYREEE, per germline (reference sequence). V dropped 2 bases and J dropped 7; count of bases not matched to a gene: 5. The CDR3 bases are TGTGCCAGCAGCTTAGCTAGCGGGACCAATACGCAGTATTTT. As protein: CASSLASGTNTQYF.

This chain joins TRBV10-3 and TRBJ1-1; the D is unclear. Per the germline V gene, CDR1 is ENHRY and CDR2 is SYGVKD. This CDR3 is built from 12 residues. The ends were cut back, 6 bases at V and 6 bases at J, with 11 bases in the middle. CDR3 amino acids: CAIRDLGAEAFF. The CDR3 nucleotides read TGTGCCATCAGGGACCTGGGAGCTGAAGCTTTCTTT.

This chain links TRBV19 with TRBJ1-6; D not resolved. The V end lost 3 bases, the J end lost 5 bases, and 11 bases lay between the germline ends. The CDR3 is 15 residues long. Germline V gene sequence: CDR1 LNHDA, CDR2 SQIVND (reference sequence). The CDR3 region has the DNA TGTGCCAGTAGTATTCGAGCGGGAGATAATTCACCCCTCCACTTT. Protein product: CASSIRAGDNSPLHF.

The chain links TRBV18 to TRBJ1-5; D gene ambiguous. V was cut by 6 bases and J by 5 bases, with 11 bases left in between. The CDR3 length is 13 residues. From germline, CDR1 is KGHSH and CDR2 LQKENI. The CDR3 sequence: CASSGGFDQPQHF. CDR3 DNA sequence: TGTGCCAGCTCTGGAGGTTTCGATCAGCCCCAGCATTTT.

This clone was detected only a few times. This same CDR3 is encoded by further DNA sequences in the sample. The genes are TRBV7-2 and TRBJ1-5, with TRBD1 identical over 9 bases. The length of the CDR3 is 15 residues. V was pared by 1 base and J by 7 bases, with 5 bases of the junction left unmatched. Germline CDR1 SGHTA, CDR2 FQGNSA. Here the CDR3 DNA reads TGTGCCAGCAGCTTAGACGGACAGGGGTCACAGCCCCAGCATTTT. Translation gives CASSLDGQGSQPQHF.

There are a few counts of this clone. This sequence joins TRBV7-2 and TRBJ2-7; tentatively, D is TRBD1 (6 bases). This CDR3 has 14 residues. The germline gives CDR1 SGHTA, CDR2 FQGNSA. V was cut by 1 base and J by 2 bases, with 9 bases left in between. This chain's CDR3 is CASSLVAGAYEQYF. The DNA of the CDR3 is TGTGCCAGCAGCTTAGTTGCAGGGGCCTACGAGCAGTACTTC.

The chain links TRBV5-4 to TRBJ2-2; tentative D call: TRBD1 (5 bases). The CDR3 has 14 residues. The V and J ends lost 6 bases and 7 bases respectively, with 16 bases between them. CDR1 is SGHNT, CDR2 YYREEE, per germline (reference sequence). The CDR3 sequence is CASTPRDSFGELFF. DNA of the CDR3: TGTGCCAGCACCCCCAGGGATTCATTCGGGGAGCTGTTTTTT.